This T cell receptor beta chain was recorded in a study of control samples from healthy donors and cancer patients. V shed 4 bases and J shed 1 base, with 5 bases lying between them. This CDR3 is 12 amino acids long. Germline V gene data show CDR1 as SEHNR and CDR2 as FQNEAQ (reference sequence). Sequencing was performed with immunoSEQ multiplex PCR; in TCRdb, only in-frame clones are kept and a portion is missing. The sample holds around 200,000 clones, roughly nine tenths seen once. This clone was seen just once. The sequence was obtained from a young woman in good health. The sample taken for sequencing was blood. V gene TRBV7-9 combines with J gene TRBJ2-7; D call uncertain. Here the CDR3 reads CASSSPSYEQYF. CDR3 DNA: TGTGCCAGCAGCTCCCCATCCTACGAGCAGTACTTC.